The 30 T cell receptor beta chains below come from one sample, sequenced in a study of T cell responses to AZD1222 COVID-19 vaccine. The table came from immunoSEQ multiplex PCR; TCRdb's copy has only in-frame clones and leaves some out. The sample holds approximately 130,000 clones, 90% seen once. The sequences come from peripheral blood, collected on day 0 of AZD1222 vaccination. The receptor source for this set is an adult in good health.

The rearrangement joins TRBV7-2 to TRBJ2-5, with 8 bases that match TRBD1. Germline lookup yields CDR1 SGHTA and CDR2 FQGNSA. V trimming: 1 base; J trimming: 5 bases; junction bases outside the gene matches: 6. The CDR3 is 15 residues long. CDR3 residues: CASSLVDRAVETQYF. The CDR3, as DNA: TGTGCCAGCAGCTTAGTGGACAGGGCGGTGGAGACCCAGTACTTC. The variable domain in full, completed from reference TRBV7-2 and TRBJ2-5, reads GAGVSQSPSNKVTEKGKDVELRCDPISGHTALYWYRQSLGQGLEFLIYFQGNSAPDKSGLPSDRFSAERTGGSVSTLTIQRTQQEDSAVYLCASSLVDRAVETQYFGPGTRLLVL.

V usage is TRBV7-3 and J usage is TRBJ2-3, with D perhaps TRBD1 (5 bases). The CDR3 runs 14 residues. The germline V gene has CDR1 SGHTA and CDR2 FQGTGA. V was cut by 5 bases and J by 3 bases, with 12 bases left in between. CDR3 residues: CASSATVVTDTQYF. The CDR3 DNA sequence: TGTGCCAGCAGCGCGACAGTAGTTACAGATACGCAGTATTTT.

V is TRBV7-2 and J is TRBJ1-2; 7 bases are a match to TRBD1. CDR1 and CDR2 from the germline V gene are SGHTA and FQGNSA. After removal of 5 bases from V and 4 bases from J, the junction contained 7 bases not matched to a gene. The CDR3 has 14 residues. CDR3 in amino acids: CASSPGQTFYGYTF. CDR3 DNA: TGTGCCAGCAGCCCGGGACAGACCTTCTATGGCTACACCTTC.

The chain recombines TRBV19 with TRBJ1-1; tentative D call: TRBD1 (5 bases). Germline V gene lookup returns CDR1 LNHDA and CDR2 SQIVND (reference sequence). This CDR3 has 13 residues. Trimming removed 4 bases at V and 6 bases at J, with 12 bases between. Written as DNA, the CDR3 is TGTGCCAGTAGTAGCCTTCGGGGGGCTGAAGCTTTCTTT. It specifies CASSSLRGAEAFF. The whole variable domain, filled in from reference TRBV19 and TRBJ1-1, reads DGGITQSPKYLFRKEGQNVTLSCEQNLNHDAMYWYRQDPGQGLRLIYYSQIVNDFQKGDIAEGYSVSREKKESFPLTVTSAQKNPTAFYLCASSSLRGAEAFFGQGTRLTVV.

The rearrangement uses TRBV15 and TRBJ1-3; 8 nucleotides align to TRBD1. Unmatched junction bases numbered 3, after V lost 2 bases and J lost 0 bases. The CDR3 contains 16 residues. Germline CDR1 LNHNV, CDR2 YYDKDF (reference sequence). CDR3 bases: TGTGCCACCAGCAGAAACAGGGGGACCTCTGGAAACACCATATATTTT. Translated: CATSRNRGTSGNTIYF. The whole variable domain, remainder taken from reference TRBV15 and TRBJ1-3, is DAMVIQNPRYQVTQFGKPVTLSCSQTLNHNVMYWYQQKSSQAPKLLFHYYDKDFNNEADTPDNFQSRRPNTSFCFLDIRSPGLGDTAMYLCATSRNRGTSGNTIYFGEGSWLTVV.

This clone came up once. The V gene is TRBV7-9, the J gene TRBJ1-1, with a possible D match to TRBD1 (6 bases). Trimming removed 4 bases at V and 4 bases at J, with 16 bases between. The CDR3 runs 15 residues. In germline, CDR1 is SEHNR, CDR2 FQNEAQ (reference sequence). The CDR3 protein is CASSYNRAGGTEAFF. The CDR3 DNA reads as TGTGCCAGCAGCTACAACAGGGCGGGTGGCACTGAAGCTTTCTTT.

The rearrangement links TRBV7-2 to TRBJ2-1; 10 bases align to TRBD2. V lost 3 bases to trimming and J lost 2 bases; unmatched junction nucleotides: 4. This CDR3 region has 16 residues. Germline loops: CDR1 SGHTA, CDR2 FQGNSA. CDR3 sequence (DNA): TGTGCCAGCAGCTTGCCAGCGGGAGGGCCCTACAATGAGCAGTTCTTC. Residues: CASSLPAGGPYNEQFF.

This clone was seen once. V gene TRBV21-1 combines with J gene TRBJ1-4. TRBV21-1 is a listed pseudogene. CDR3 length equals 16 residues. The CDR3 loop reads CASSKGQQSTNEKLFF. CDR3 nucleotide sequence: TGTGCCAGCAGCAAAGGCCAGCAATCAACTAATGAAAAACTGTTTTTT.

This chain joins TRBV28 and TRBJ2-7; D is undetermined. Germline V lookup: CDR1 MDHEN, CDR2 SYDVKM. Trimming removed 5 bases from V and 3 bases from J, with 17 bases in between. CDR3 length equals 15 residues. CDR3 sequence: CASSATRAEHYEQYF. The CDR3 DNA reads TGTGCCAGCAGTGCAACCCGGGCCGAGCACTACGAGCAGTACTTC.

This clone appeared a few times. This rearrangement joins TRBV7-3 to TRBJ1-1; possible D gene TRBD1, 5 bases. The V end was cut by 5 bases, the J end by 2 bases, with 12 bases between. The germline CDR1 and CDR2 sequences are SGHTA and FQGTGA. CDR3 length: 14 amino acids. CDR3 sequence reads: CASSPRRDNTEAFF. The CDR3 bases are TGTGCCAGCAGCCCCCGCCGGGACAACACTGAAGCTTTCTTT.

The chain links TRBV6-4 to TRBJ2-5; possible D gene TRBD2, 6 bases. Trimming took 2 bases from V and 3 from J, leaving 10 bases between them. Germline CDR1 MRHNA, CDR2 SNTAGT. CDR3 length: 14 amino acids. This chain's CDR3 is CASSDHPGEETQYF. In DNA form, the CDR3 reads TGTGCCAGCAGTGACCACCCGGGGGAAGAGACCCAGTACTTC.

J is TRBJ2-1 and V is TRBV19; a weak D match, TRBD2 (7 bases). Germline values: CDR1 LNHDA, CDR2 SQIVND (reference sequence). The CDR3 runs to 15 residues. Trimming took 7 bases from V and 0 from J, leaving 13 bases between them. The CDR3 is CASNGRGASYNEQFF. In nucleotides, the CDR3 is TGTGCCAGTAATGGTCGGGGGGCCTCCTACAATGAGCAGTTCTTC.

This clone was observed a few times. The chain couples TRBV18 to TRBJ2-1, with 7 bases matching TRBD1. V was clipped by 0 bases and J by 7 bases; unmatched bases: 9. The CDR3 contains 16 residues. Germline V gene lookup returns CDR1 KGHSH and CDR2 LQKENI. CDR3 protein: CASSPPRGRLSNEQFF. CDR3 sequence (DNA): TGTGCCAGCTCACCACCGAGGGGGCGGTTAAGTAATGAGCAGTTCTTC.

The chain recombines TRBV6-4 with TRBJ2-1; D not certain. CDR3 length: 13 residues. V was clipped by 2 bases and J by 9 bases, with 11 bases between them. Per the germline V gene, CDR1 is MRHNA and CDR2 is SNTAGT. CDR3 region: CASSDRATGEQFF. Here the CDR3 DNA reads TGTGCCAGCAGTGACCGAGCCACTGGTGAGCAGTTCTTC.

The chain carries TRBV4-1 and TRBJ1-2; the D gene is possibly TRBD1 (6 bases). The CDR3 spans 16 residues. CDR1 is MGHRA and CDR2 is YSYEKL in the germline V gene. Trimming shortened V by 0 bases and J by 5 bases, and 16 bases separated the two germline ends. The CDR3, as DNA: TGCGCCAGCAGCCAAGATAGGGGGGTACCCGCGTATGGCTACACCTTC. It is translated as CASSQDRGVPAYGYTF.

This chain uses TRBV6-1 with TRBJ2-1; D possibly corresponds to TRBD2 (5 bases). Germline loops: CDR1 MNHNS, CDR2 SASEGT. The CDR3 covers 15 residues. V lost 0 bases, J lost 4 bases, and 10 bases lay in between. As DNA, the CDR3 is TGTGCCAGCAGTGAAGCTACGGGGAATTACAATGAGCAGTTCTTC. Protein sequence: CASSEATGNYNEQFF.

The chain carries TRBV18 and TRBJ1-2, with 7 bases fitting TRBD1. The CDR3 is 15 amino acids. CDR1 KGHSH and CDR2 LQKENI come from the germline V gene. With V trimmed by 2 bases and J by 2 bases, 5 bases remained unmatched. The CDR3 DNA follows: TGTGCCAGCTCACCAGAGGGGGCGAAAAACTATGGCTACACCTTC. This codes for CASSPEGAKNYGYTF.

V usage is TRBV3-1 (or the pseudogene TRBV3-2) and J usage is TRBJ1-3; the D is unclear. V lost 6 bases and J 0 bases, leaving 12 bases between the germline ends. There are 15 residues in the CDR3. The germline gives CDR1 LGHDT, CDR2 YNNKEL (reference sequence). CDR3 in amino acids: CASSSNGYSGNTIYF. The CDR3 nucleotides read TGTGCCAGCAGTTCCAACGGATACTCTGGAAACACCATATATTTT.

This clone showed up just a few times. This rearrangement joins TRBV2 to TRBJ1-1, with 8 bases lining up with TRBD1. CDR3 length equals 13 residues. The V gene's germline CDR1 is SNHLY and CDR2 FYNNEI. After removal of 6 bases from V and 8 bases from J, the junction contained 8 bases not matched to a gene. In DNA, the CDR3 is TGTGCCAGCAGCCAAGGACAGGGTATGGAAGCTTTCTTT. Its translation is CASSQGQGMEAFF.

The chain's CDR3 is CASSRNTGQGYDEQFF. CDR3 coding DNA: TGTGCCAGCAGCCGAAACACGGGACAGGGTTACGATGAGCAGTTCTTC. The chain combines TRBV7-3 with TRBJ2-1; 9 bases map to TRBD1. The CDR3 sequence is 16 residues long. Trimming cost V 5 bases and J 8 bases; bases outside gene matches: 13. Germline CDR1 and CDR2: SGHTA and FQGTGA.

CDR3 residues: CASSQSTGGDGYTF. CDR3 nucleotides: TGTGCCAGCAGCCAATCGACAGGGGGCGACGGCTACACCTTC. V is TRBV16 and J is TRBJ1-2; TRBD1 matches 10 bases. Per germline, CDR1 KGHSY and CDR2 FQNENV. The CDR3 has 14 residues. V trimming: 0 bases; J trimming: 8 bases; junction bases outside the gene matches: 3.

The V call is TRBV18, the J call TRBJ1-5; D not certain. Trimming removed 3 bases at V and 3 bases at J, with 12 bases between. The germline CDR1 and CDR2 sequences are KGHSH and LQKENI. CDR3 size: 15 residues. The DNA for the CDR3 is TGTGCCAGCTCACCGACGGCTACCCCCAATCAGCCCCAGCATTTT. Amino acid sequence: CASSPTATPNQPQHF. Combining the CDR3 with reference TRBV18 and TRBJ1-5 gives the whole variable domain NAGVMQNPRHLVRRRGQEARLRCSPMKGHSHVYWYRQLPEEGLKFMVYLQKENIIDESGMPKERFSAEFPKEGPSILRIQQVVRGDSAAYFCASSPTATPNQPQHFGDGTRLSIL.

This chain uses TRBV5-1 with TRBJ1-2; D remains ambiguous. Germline lookup yields CDR1 SGHRS and CDR2 YFSETQ. The CDR3 covers 12 residues. Trimming shortened V by 2 bases and J by 1 base, and 3 bases separated the two germline ends. The CDR3 loop reads CASSFSNYGYTF. CDR3 sequence (DNA): TGCGCCAGCAGCTTCAGTAACTATGGCTACACCTTC.

The V call is TRBV27, the J call TRBJ2-7; D is unclear. V was pared by 4 bases and J by 0 bases, with 4 bases between. This CDR3 comprises 12 residues. Germline CDR1 and CDR2: MNHEY and SMNVEV (reference sequence). CDR3 protein: CASSSDSYEQYF. CDR3 DNA: TGTGCCAGCAGTTCCGACTCCTACGAGCAGTACTTC.

This clone appeared once. The chain is built from TRBV19 and TRBJ1-2, with no clear D. Germline V gives CDR1 LNHDA, CDR2 SQIVND (reference sequence). The V end lost 6 bases, the J end lost 4 bases, and 6 bases lay between the germline ends. The CDR3 has 11 amino acids. The CDR3 is CASSQAYGYTF. The CDR3 region has the DNA TGTGCCAGTAGCCAGGCCTATGGCTACACCTTC.

This chain connects TRBV6-5 to TRBJ2-5; D remains unclear. CDR3 length equals 12 residues. V was pared by 7 bases and J by 1 base, with 7 bases between. Looked up from germline, CDR1 is MNHEY and CDR2 is SVGAGI. The CDR3 reads CASTPSQETQYF. In DNA form, the CDR3 reads TGTGCCAGCACCCCGTCCCAAGAGACCCAGTACTTC.

The V and J genes are TRBV25-1 and TRBJ2-7; D unclear. Germline loops: CDR1 MGHDK, CDR2 SYGVNS. V lost 5 bases and J lost 3, with 14 bases in between. The length of the CDR3 is 14 residues. The CDR3: CASSMAGTVYEQYF. In nucleotides, the CDR3 is TGTGCCAGCAGTATGGCTGGAACAGTCTACGAGCAGTACTTC.

Points on this clone: The junction does not match germline at one end; this may be a read error. The J gene is TRBJ1-4, the V gene TRBV2; D ambiguous. The germline CDR1 and CDR2 sequences are SNHLY and FYNNEI. This CDR3 contains 10 residues. CDR3: CASGEEKLFF. The CDR3 DNA is TGTGCCAGCGGTGAAGAAAAACTGTTTTTT.

The CDR3 nucleotides are TGTGCCAGCAGTTACAGACAGGGAAGTAGGTACACCTTC. This encodes CASSYRQGSRYTF. This rearrangement joins TRBV6-5 to TRBJ1-2, with 7 bases identical to TRBD1. CDR1 and CDR2 from the germline V gene are MNHEY and SVGAGI. The length of the CDR3 is 13 residues. The J segment lost 11 bases and the V segment lost 2 bases, leaving 8 bases of the junction unmatched.

This clone appeared a single time. The chain uses TRBV5-1 and TRBJ1-1; D may be TRBD1 (6 bases). This CDR3 comprises 13 residues. Germline V gene sequence: CDR1 SGHRS, CDR2 YFSETQ. V lost 4 bases to trimming and J lost 4 bases, with 11 bases between them. DNA for the CDR3: TGCGCCAGCAGCCTGGACAGTACCACTGAAGCTTTCTTT. It translates to CASSLDSTTEAFF. Variable domain in full (rest from reference TRBV5-1 and TRBJ1-1): KAGVTQTPRYLIKTRGQQVTLSCSPISGHRSVSWYQQTPGQGLQFLFEYFSETQRNKGNFPGRFSGRQFSNSRSEMNVSTLELGDSALYLCASSLDSTTEAFFGQGTRLTVV.